Listed below are T cell receptor beta chains from one sample, sequenced in a study of identical twins. Each CDR3 protein gets one entry after TCRdb re-called the 5' RACE reads with MiXCR. The table includes hundreds of thousands of distinct CDR3 sequences, less than 7% detected once. The sample taken for sequencing was naive T cells sorted from blood. The origin of the receptors is a man younger than 35 in good health. Each CDR3 is given with its conserved first and last residue. D genes are given only for firm matches. Size is stated for part of the rows, as once, few or many counts, or as a class when the clone is expanded.

d_call,v_call,clone_size,j_call,cdr3_aa,cdr3_nt
TRBD1,TRBV5-6,few,TRBJ1-2,CASSLMGEAPGQGPPNYGYTF,TGTGCCAGCAGCTTGATGGGTGAAGCCCCGGGACAGGGACCTCCTAACTATGGCTACACCTTC
TRBD1,TRBV20-1,.,TRBJ1-1,CSARPGQGNTEAFF,TGCAGTGCTAGACCGGGACAGGGGAACACTGAAGCTTTCTTT
.,TRBV20-1,few,TRBJ2-4,CSARGLLGIDIQYF,TGCAGTGCTCGGGGACTTTTAGGGATTGACATTCAGTACTTC
TRBD2,TRBV14,.,TRBJ2-5,CASSQGTSAQETQYF,TGTGCCAGCAGCCAAGGGACTAGCGCACAAGAGACCCAGTACTTC
.,TRBV28,many,TRBJ2-7,CASKPVPGKRSYEQYF,TGTGCCAGCAAGCCCGTACCGGGTAAGCGGTCCTACGAGCAGTACTTC
.,TRBV20-1,many,TRBJ2-2,CSARDLGNTGELFF,TGCAGTGCTAGAGATCTAGGCAACACCGGGGAGCTGTTTTTT
.,TRBV20-1,few,TRBJ2-7,CSARQYEQYF,TGCAGTGCTAGACAGTACGAGCAGTACTTC
.,TRBV12-3/TRBV12-4,many,TRBJ2-2,CASSPIRGAGELFF,TGTGCCAGCAGTCCCATCCGAGGGGCCGGGGAGCTGTTTTTT
TRBD2,TRBV12-3/TRBV12-4,many,TRBJ2-2,CASSLSSGYANTGELFF,TGTGCCAGCAGTTTATCTAGCGGGTACGCGAACACCGGGGAGCTGTTTTTT
.,TRBV5-1,few,TRBJ1-1,CASSLEGGMNTEAFF,TGCGCCAGCAGCTTGGAGGGTGGGATGAACACTGAAGCTTTCTTT
TRBD2,TRBV4-3,few,TRBJ2-5,CASSQDRTRKETQYF,TGCGCCAGCAGCCAAGACCGGACTAGAAAAGAGACCCAGTACTTC
.,TRBV11-2,few,TRBJ2-3,CASSFLGDRTDTQYF,TGTGCCAGCAGCTTCTTGGGGGATCGGACAGATACGCAGTATTTT
.,TRBV29-1,few,TRBJ2-3,CSVLRDVDTQYF,TGCAGCGTTTTGCGGGATGTAGATACGCAGTATTTT
TRBD2,TRBV29-1,many,TRBJ2-1,CSGLGGSYNEQFF,TGCAGCGGACTTGGCGGGAGTTACAATGAGCAGTTCTTC
TRBD2,TRBV3-1,.,TRBJ2-1,CASSLFGLAGYNEQFF,TGTGCCAGCAGCCTTTTTGGGCTAGCGGGATACAATGAGCAGTTCTTC
.,TRBV7-6,many,TRBJ2-2,CASSLGSETGELFF,TGTGCCAGCAGCTTAGGGTCGGAAACCGGGGAGCTGTTTTTT
.,TRBV6-5,.,TRBJ2-1,CASMAEANEQFF,TGTGCCAGCATGGCGGAGGCCAATGAGCAGTTCTTC
.,TRBV20-1,many,TRBJ1-1,CSANHRSHTEAFF,TGCAGTGCTAATCACAGGAGCCACACTGAAGCTTTCTTT
TRBD1,TRBV12-3/TRBV12-4,few,TRBJ2-5,CASSLSGQGLETQYF,TGTGCCAGCAGTTTATCGGGACAGGGGTTGGAGACCCAGTACTTC
.,TRBV28,few,TRBJ2-2,CASSFHDRNTGELFF,TGTGCCAGCAGTTTCCACGACAGAAACACCGGGGAGCTGTTTTTT
.,TRBV29-1,many,TRBJ2-4,CSVESRGAKNIQYF,TGCAGCGTTGAATCCAGGGGTGCCAAAAACATTCAGTACTTC
TRBD2,TRBV12-3/TRBV12-4,many,TRBJ2-1,CASSFGGGSDEQFF,TGTGCCAGCAGTTTTGGGGGAGGGAGCGATGAGCAGTTCTTC
TRBD1,TRBV5-1,.,TRBJ2-4,CASSLDGTGANIQYF,TGCGCCAGCAGCTTGGATGGGACAGGGGCAAACATTCAGTACTTC
.,TRBV3-1,many,TRBJ1-2,CASSPEGSYGYTF,TGTGCCAGCAGCCCGGAAGGGAGCTATGGCTACACCTTC
.,TRBV29-1,.,TRBJ2-2,CSVDNRSTGELFF,TGCAGCGTTGATAACAGGTCCACCGGGGAGCTGTTTTTT
.,TRBV5-1,many,TRBJ1-6,CASSPTENSPLHF,TGCGCCAGCAGTCCGACAGAGAATTCACCCCTCCACTTT
.,TRBV27,few,TRBJ1-5,CASSLYGGSSNQPQHF,TGTGCCAGCAGTTTATATGGCGGCTCTAGCAATCAGCCCCAGCATTTT
.,TRBV7-8,few,TRBJ2-2,CASSLAPGGAYTGELFF,TGTGCCAGCAGCTTAGCCCCGGGGGGCGCGTATACCGGGGAGCTGTTTTTT
.,TRBV20-1,many,TRBJ2-3,CSARDMGQDTQYF,TGCAGTGCTAGAGATATGGGCCAAGATACGCAGTATTTT
.,TRBV9,.,TRBJ2-7,CASSPGDGNYEQYF,TGTGCCAGCAGCCCAGGGGACGGTAACTACGAGCAGTACTTC
TRBD2,TRBV24-1,many,TRBJ2-1,CATSDPRGLAGDLEQFF,TGTGCCACCAGTGATCCCCGCGGGCTAGCGGGAGATCTTGAGCAGTTCTTC
TRBD1,TRBV28,many,TRBJ2-3,CASSRTGEGDTQYF,TGTGCCAGCAGCCGGACAGGGGAGGGAGATACGCAGTATTTT
TRBD2,TRBV20-1,few,TRBJ2-7,CSAKPSGGNSYEQYF,TGCAGTGCTAAACCTAGCGGAGGGAACTCCTACGAGCAGTACTTC
.,TRBV12-3/TRBV12-4,many,TRBJ1-1,CASSLLDNEAFF,TGTGCCAGCAGTTTATTGGACAATGAAGCTTTCTTT
TRBD1,TRBV7-6,few,TRBJ2-7,CASSSTGQGDEQYF,TGTGCCAGCAGCTCTACGGGACAGGGGGACGAGCAGTACTTC
TRBD2,TRBV12-3/TRBV12-4,.,TRBJ2-5,CASRNSGVPETQYF,TGTGCCAGCAGAAATAGCGGGGTCCCAGAGACCCAGTACTTC
TRBD1,TRBV5-1,.,TRBJ1-2,CASSGTGTGGSGYTF,TGCGCCAGCAGCGGCACCGGGACAGGGGGTTCTGGCTACACCTTC